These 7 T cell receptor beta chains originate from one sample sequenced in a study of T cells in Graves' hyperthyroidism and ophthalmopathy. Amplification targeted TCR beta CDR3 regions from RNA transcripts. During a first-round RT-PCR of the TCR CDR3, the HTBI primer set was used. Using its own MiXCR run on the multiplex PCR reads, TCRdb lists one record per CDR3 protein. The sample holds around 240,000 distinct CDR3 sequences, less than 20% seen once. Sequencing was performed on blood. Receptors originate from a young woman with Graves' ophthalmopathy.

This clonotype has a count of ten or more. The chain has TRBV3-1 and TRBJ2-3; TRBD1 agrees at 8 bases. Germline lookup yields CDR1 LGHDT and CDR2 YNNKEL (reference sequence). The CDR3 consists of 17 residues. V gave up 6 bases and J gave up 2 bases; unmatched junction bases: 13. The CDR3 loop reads CASSRTGRTPLTDTQYF. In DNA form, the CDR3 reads TGTGCCAGCAGTCGGACAGGGAGAACCCCACTCACAGATACGCAGTATTTT.

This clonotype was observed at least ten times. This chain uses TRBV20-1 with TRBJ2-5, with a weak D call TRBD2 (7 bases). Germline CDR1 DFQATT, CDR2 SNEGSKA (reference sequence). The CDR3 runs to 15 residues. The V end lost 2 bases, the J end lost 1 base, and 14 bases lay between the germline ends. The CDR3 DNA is TGCAGTGCTAGAAGGGGGGGGGCACGCCAAGAGACCCAGTACTTC. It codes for CSARRGGARQETQYF.

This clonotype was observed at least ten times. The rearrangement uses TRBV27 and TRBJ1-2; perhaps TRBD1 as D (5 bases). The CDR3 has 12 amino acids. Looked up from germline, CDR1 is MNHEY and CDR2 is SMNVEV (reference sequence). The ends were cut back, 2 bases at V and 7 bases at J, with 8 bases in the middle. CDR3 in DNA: TGTGCCAGCAGTTTACAGGGCCTTGGCTACACCTTC. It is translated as CASSLQGLGYTF.

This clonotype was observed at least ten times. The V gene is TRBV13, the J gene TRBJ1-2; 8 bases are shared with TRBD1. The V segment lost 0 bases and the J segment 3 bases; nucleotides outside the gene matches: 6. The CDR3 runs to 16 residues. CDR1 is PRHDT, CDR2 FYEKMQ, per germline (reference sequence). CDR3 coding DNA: TGTGCCAGCAGCTTAGGCCGGGCAGGGGGCGACTATGGCTACACCTTC. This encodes CASSLGRAGGDYGYTF.

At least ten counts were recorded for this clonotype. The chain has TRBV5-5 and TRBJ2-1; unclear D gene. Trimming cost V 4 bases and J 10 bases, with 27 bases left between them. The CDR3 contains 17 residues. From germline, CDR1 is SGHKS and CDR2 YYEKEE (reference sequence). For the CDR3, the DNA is TGTGCCAGCAGCGTGAGATCGGACGGTTCTAATCCCGGGGAGCAGTTCTTC. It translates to CASSVRSDGSNPGEQFF. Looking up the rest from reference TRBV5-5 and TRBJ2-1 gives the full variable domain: DAGVTQSPTHLIKTRGQQVTLRCSPISGHKSVSWYQQVLGQGPQFIFQYYEKEERGRGNFPDRFSARQFPNYSSELNVNALLLGDSALYLCASSVRSDGSNPGEQFFGPGTRLTVL.

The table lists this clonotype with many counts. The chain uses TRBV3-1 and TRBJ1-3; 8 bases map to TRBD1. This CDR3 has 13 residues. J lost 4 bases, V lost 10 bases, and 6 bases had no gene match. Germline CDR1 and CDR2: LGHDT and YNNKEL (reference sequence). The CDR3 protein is CATGQGGGNTIYF. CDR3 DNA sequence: TGTGCCACTGGACAGGGTGGGGGAAACACCATATATTTT.

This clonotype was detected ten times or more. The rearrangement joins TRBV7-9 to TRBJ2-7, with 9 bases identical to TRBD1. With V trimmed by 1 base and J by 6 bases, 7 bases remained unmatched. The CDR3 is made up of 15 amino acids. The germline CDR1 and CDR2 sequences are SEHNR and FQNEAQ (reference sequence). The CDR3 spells CASSLGGTGGSEQYF. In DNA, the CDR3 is TGTGCCAGCAGCTTAGGGGGTACAGGGGGCTCCGAGCAGTACTTC. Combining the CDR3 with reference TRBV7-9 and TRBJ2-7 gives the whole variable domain DTGVSQNPRHKITKRGQNVTFRCDPISEHNRLYWYRQTLGQGPEFLTYFQNEAQLEKSRLLSDRFSAERPKGSFSTLEIQRTEQGDSAMYLCASSLGGTGGSEQYFGPGTRLTVT.